This T cell receptor (beta chain) emerged from a study of T-cell reconstitution after alpha-beta-depleted transplantation in children. A few counts support this clonotype. The CDR3 length is 17 residues. V shed 0 bases, J shed 1 base, and the junction held 8 bases outside the gene matches. Germline loops: CDR1 ENHRY, CDR2 SYGVKD. Molecular barcoding with unique molecular identifiers was used for the TCRbeta library. Using its own MiXCR run on the PCR reads, TCRdb lists one record per CDR3 protein. The sample has a few hundred thousand distinct CDR3 sequences, approximately 20% seen once. This specimen consisted of PBMCs from the stem cell graft donor, obtained from the stem cell graft. The source of this sequence is a human donor who donated a stem cell graft to a child with acute lymphoblastic leukemia. The genes are TRBV10-3 and TRBJ1-1, with 7 bases matching TRBD1. CDR3 coding DNA: TGTGCCATCAGTGAGTCGAATTCGGGACAGAGGAACACTGAAGCTTTCTTT. Its protein product is CAISESNSGQRNTEAFF.